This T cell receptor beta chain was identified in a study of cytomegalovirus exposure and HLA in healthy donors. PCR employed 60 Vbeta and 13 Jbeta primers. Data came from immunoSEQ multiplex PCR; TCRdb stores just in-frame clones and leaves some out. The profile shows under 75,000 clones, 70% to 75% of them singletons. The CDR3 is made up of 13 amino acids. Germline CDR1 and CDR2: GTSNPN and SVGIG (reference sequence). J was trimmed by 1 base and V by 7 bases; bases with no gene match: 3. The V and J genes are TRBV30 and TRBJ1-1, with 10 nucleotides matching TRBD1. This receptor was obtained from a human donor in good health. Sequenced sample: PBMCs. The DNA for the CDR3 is TGTGCCTCCTGGACAGGGGGGAACACTGAAGCTTTCTTT. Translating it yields CASWTGGNTEAFF.